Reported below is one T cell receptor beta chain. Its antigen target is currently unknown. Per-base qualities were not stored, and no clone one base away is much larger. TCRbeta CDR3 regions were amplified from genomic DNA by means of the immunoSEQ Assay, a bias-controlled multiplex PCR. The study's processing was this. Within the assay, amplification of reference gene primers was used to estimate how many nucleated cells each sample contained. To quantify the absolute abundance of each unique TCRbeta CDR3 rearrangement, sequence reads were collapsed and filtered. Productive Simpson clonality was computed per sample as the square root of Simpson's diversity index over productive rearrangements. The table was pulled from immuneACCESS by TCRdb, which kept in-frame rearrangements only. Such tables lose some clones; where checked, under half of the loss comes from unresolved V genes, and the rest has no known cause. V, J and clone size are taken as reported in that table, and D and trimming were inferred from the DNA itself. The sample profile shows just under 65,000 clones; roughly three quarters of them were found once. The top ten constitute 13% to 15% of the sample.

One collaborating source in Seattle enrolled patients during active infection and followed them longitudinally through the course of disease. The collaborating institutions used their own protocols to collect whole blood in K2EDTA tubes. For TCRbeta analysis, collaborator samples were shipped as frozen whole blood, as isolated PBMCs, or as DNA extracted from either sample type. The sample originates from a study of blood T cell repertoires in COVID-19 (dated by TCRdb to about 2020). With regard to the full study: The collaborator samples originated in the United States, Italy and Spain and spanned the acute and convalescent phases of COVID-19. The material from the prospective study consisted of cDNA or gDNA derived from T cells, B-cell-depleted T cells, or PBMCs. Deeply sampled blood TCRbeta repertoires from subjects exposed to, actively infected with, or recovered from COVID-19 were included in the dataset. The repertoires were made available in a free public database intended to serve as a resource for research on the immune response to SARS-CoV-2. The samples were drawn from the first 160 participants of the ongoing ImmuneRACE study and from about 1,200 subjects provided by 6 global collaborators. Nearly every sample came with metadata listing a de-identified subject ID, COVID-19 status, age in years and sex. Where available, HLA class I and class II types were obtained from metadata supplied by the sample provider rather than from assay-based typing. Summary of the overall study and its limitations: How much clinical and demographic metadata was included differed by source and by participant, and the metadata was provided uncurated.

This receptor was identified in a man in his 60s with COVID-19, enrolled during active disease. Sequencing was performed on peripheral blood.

The nucleotide sequence is given as TGCGCCAGCAGTGAGGAGGGGGGGACTAGCGGGAGGAATGAGCAGTTCTTC. It specifies CASSEEGGTSGRNEQFF. Here the chain combines TRBV10-1 and TRBJ2-1, with 15 bases matching TRBD2. Spanning cysteine to phenylalanine, the CDR3 consists of 17 amino acids. CDR3 DNA only is kept here, 51 bases in frame from base 1. The CDR1 and CDR2 encoded by the germline V gene (reference sequence) are WNHNN and SYGVQD. The junction shows trimming of 2 bases on V and 7 bases on J, and the gene matches do not reach 6 bases of it.